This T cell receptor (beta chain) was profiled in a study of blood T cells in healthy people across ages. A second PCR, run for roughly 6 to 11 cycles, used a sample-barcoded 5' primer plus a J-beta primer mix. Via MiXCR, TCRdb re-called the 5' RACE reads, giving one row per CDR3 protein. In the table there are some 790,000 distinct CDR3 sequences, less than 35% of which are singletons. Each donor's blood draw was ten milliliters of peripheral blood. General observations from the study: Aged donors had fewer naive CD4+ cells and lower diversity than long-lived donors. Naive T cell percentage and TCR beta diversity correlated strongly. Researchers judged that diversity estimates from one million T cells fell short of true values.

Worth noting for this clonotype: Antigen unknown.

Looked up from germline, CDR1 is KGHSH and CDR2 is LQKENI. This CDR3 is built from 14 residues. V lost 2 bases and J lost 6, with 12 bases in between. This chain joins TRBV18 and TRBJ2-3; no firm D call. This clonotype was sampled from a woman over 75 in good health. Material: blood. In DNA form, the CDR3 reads TGTGCCAGCTCACCATCTCCGGCTGGGGATACGCAGTATTTT. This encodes CASSPSPAGDTQYF.